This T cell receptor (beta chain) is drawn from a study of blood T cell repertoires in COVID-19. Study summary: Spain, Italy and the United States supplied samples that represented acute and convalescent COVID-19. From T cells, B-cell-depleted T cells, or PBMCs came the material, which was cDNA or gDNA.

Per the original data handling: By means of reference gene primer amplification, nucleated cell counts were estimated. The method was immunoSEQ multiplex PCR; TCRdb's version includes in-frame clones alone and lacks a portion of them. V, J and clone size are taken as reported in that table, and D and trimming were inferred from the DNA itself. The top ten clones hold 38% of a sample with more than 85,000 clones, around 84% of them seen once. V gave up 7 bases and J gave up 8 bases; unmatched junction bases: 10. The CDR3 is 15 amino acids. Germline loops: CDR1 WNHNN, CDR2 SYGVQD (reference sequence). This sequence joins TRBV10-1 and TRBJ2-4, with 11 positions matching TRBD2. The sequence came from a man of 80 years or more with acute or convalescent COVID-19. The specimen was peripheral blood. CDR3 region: CASKETTSGADIQYF. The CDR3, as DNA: TGCGCCAGCAAAGAGACGACTAGCGGGGCGGACATTCAGTACTTC.